A selection of T cell receptor beta chains follows, all from one sample in a study of read filtering for tumor transcriptome and immune sequencing. TCRdb re-called the reads with MiXCR, one entry per CDR3 protein. The sample comprises around 140,000 distinct CDR3 sequences, roughly an eighth of which are singletons, and under 9% rests with the top ten. The sample comprised a population of CD138-negative cells sorted from bone marrow. Receptors originate from a donor aged 40 or over with multiple myeloma. The CDR3 runs from the conserved cysteine through the conserved F or W. A D gene is named only where the DNA matches it firmly. Part of the rows lack a size; the others show once, few, many or a class for expanded clones.

J gene,V gene,D gene,clone size,CDR3 protein,CDR3 DNA
TRBJ2-5,TRBV29-1,NA,many,CSVQLGSSRETQYF,TGCAGCGTTCAGTTAGGGTCCAGCAGGGAGACCCAGTACTTC
TRBJ2-7,TRBV5-4,NA,few,CASSLAGDTYEQYF,TGTGCCAGCAGCTTGGCGGGAGACACCTACGAGCAGTACTTC
TRBJ2-1,TRBV7-2,NA,many,CASSLEVDNEQFF,TGTGCCAGCAGCTTAGAGGTCGACAATGAGCAGTTCTTC
TRBJ2-1,TRBV5-1,NA,NA,CASGGASYNERFF,TGCGCCAGTGGGGGGGCCTCCTACAACGAGCGGTTCTTC
TRBJ2-7,TRBV7-9,NA,few,CASSPRGITSYEQYF,TGTGCCAGCAGCCCCCGGGGGATAACCTCCTACGAGCAGTACTTC
TRBJ2-4,TRBV19,TRBD1,NA,CASSSGQGRHIQYF,TGTGCCAGTAGTTCCGGACAGGGAAGGCACATTCAGTACTTC
TRBJ2-1,TRBV6-6,NA,many,CASSYPDLSGSYNEQFF,TGTGCCAGCAGTTACCCTGACTTGAGCGGATCCTACAATGAGCAGTTCTTC
TRBJ2-2,TRBV7-2,TRBD1,many,CASSLVGRGRQAGELFF,TGTGCCAGCAGCTTAGTGGGCAGGGGGCGTCAGGCCGGGGAGCTGTTTTTT
TRBJ2-3,TRBV7-8,NA,many,CASRSYRGGTGTDTQYF,TGTGCCAGCAGATCATACAGGGGGGGCACTGGCACAGATACGCAGTATTTT
TRBJ1-1,TRBV6-2/TRBV6-3,NA,many,CASSYSENTEAFF,TGTGCCAGCAGTTACTCTGAAAACACTGAAGCTTTCTTT
TRBJ2-3,TRBV3-1,TRBD2,many,CASSREGGIRGTDTQYF,TGTGCCAGCAGCCGTGAGGGAGGGATCAGGGGCACAGATACGCAGTATTTT
TRBJ2-1,TRBV3-1,TRBD2,NA,CASSPDRGEVYNNEQFF,TGTGCCAGCAGCCCGGACCGGGGGGAAGTTTACAACAATGAGCAGTTCTTC
TRBJ2-1,TRBV7-2,TRBD2,many,CASSPGGLAGGPYNEQFF,TGTGCCAGCAGCCCCGGGGGACTAGCGGGAGGTCCCTACAATGAGCAGTTCTTC
TRBJ2-7,TRBV20-1,TRBD2,many,CSARGGRANYEQYF,TGCAGTGCTAGGGGGGGGAGGGCAAACTACGAGCAGTACTTC
TRBJ2-1,TRBV11-3,TRBD2,many,CASSLELTSGRYNEQFF,TGTGCCAGCAGCTTAGAACTGACTAGCGGGAGATACAATGAGCAGTTCTTC
TRBJ2-2,TRBV28,NA,many,CASSLEGGKSGELFF,TGTGCCAGCAGCCTGGAAGGGGGAAAGTCCGGGGAGCTGTTTTTT
TRBJ1-1,TRBV7-3,NA,NA,CASSLTGGEEAFF,TGTGCCAGCAGCTTAACGGGGGGAGAGGAAGCTTTCTTT
TRBJ2-1,TRBV5-1,TRBD2,NA,CASSSLAGVIHEQFF,TGCGCCAGCAGCTCCCTTGCGGGAGTAATCCATGAGCAGTTCTTC
TRBJ2-7,TRBV20-1,TRBD1,many,CSAMEPGQASYEQYF,TGCAGTGCTATGGAACCGGGACAGGCCTCCTACGAGCAGTACTTC
TRBJ2-2,TRBV9,TRBD1,many,CASSSRTGPNTGELFF,TGTGCCAGCAGCTCCCGGACAGGCCCGAACACCGGGGAGCTGTTTTTT
TRBJ2-5,TRBV7-6,TRBD2,many,CASSTHSGISETQYF,TGTGCCAGCAGCACCCATAGCGGGATAAGTGAGACCCAGTACTTC
TRBJ2-2,TRBV20-1,NA,NA,CSARVEGSGELFF,TGCAGTGCTAGAGTTGAGGGAAGCGGGGAGCTGTTTTTT
TRBJ2-1,TRBV11-2,TRBD2,NA,CASSWRGSGRAQGEQFF,TGTGCCAGCAGCTGGCGGGGGAGCGGGAGGGCCCAGGGTGAGCAGTTCTTC
TRBJ2-7,TRBV14,NA,many,CASDPRGGYEQYF,TGTGCCAGCGACCCCCGGGGAGGCTACGAGCAGTACTTC
TRBJ2-2,TRBV5-1,TRBD2,NA,CASSLPPGTSSTGELFF,TGCGCCAGCAGCTTGCCCCCCGGGACTAGTAGCACCGGGGAGCTGTTTTTT
TRBJ2-1,TRBV15,TRBD2,many,CATSRDQTGTSGMNEQFF,TGTGCCACCAGCAGAGATCAGACCGGGACTAGCGGGATGAATGAGCAGTTCTTC
TRBJ2-2,TRBV14,NA,NA,CASSQDVGASGELFF,TGTGCCAGCAGCCAAGATGTCGGAGCCAGCGGGGAGCTGTTTTTT
TRBJ1-1,TRBV4-1,TRBD1,many,CASSQDRRQGGWDTEAFF,TGCGCCAGCAGCCAAGATCGGCGGCAGGGGGGGTGGGACACTGAAGCTTTCTTT
TRBJ2-1,TRBV7-8,TRBD2,many,CASKRGLAVYNEQFF,TGTGCCAGCAAGAGGGGACTAGCGGTCTACAATGAGCAGTTCTTC
TRBJ2-1,TRBV12-5,TRBD2,NA,CASGLAPLGVAGGYNEQFF,TGTGCTAGTGGTTTGGCACCCCTCGGGGTAGCGGGAGGGTACAATGAGCAGTTCTTC
TRBJ2-1,TRBV24-1,TRBD2,many,CATSDPGGLLAGGQFF,TGTGCCACCAGTGATCCCGGCGGCCTATTAGCGGGAGGGCAGTTCTTC
TRBJ1-2,TRBV12-3/TRBV12-4,TRBD1,many,CASSATGSYGYTF,TGTGCCAGCAGTGCGACAGGGTCCTATGGCTACACCTTC
TRBJ2-3,TRBV3-1,TRBD2,many,CASSQDHGGGTDTQYF,TGTGCCAGCAGCCAAGATCACGGGGGAGGGACAGATACGCAGTATTTT
TRBJ2-1,TRBV12-3/TRBV12-4,NA,many,CASSFLLVGGEQFF,TGTGCCAGCAGTTTCTTACTAGTTGGAGGTGAGCAGTTCTTC
TRBJ2-7,TRBV7-9,NA,many,CASSLPGKSHEQYF,TGTGCCAGCAGCTTGCCAGGGAAATCCCACGAGCAGTACTTC
TRBJ1-6,TRBV4-1,NA,many,CASSHRRDRINSPLHF,TGCGCCAGCAGCCACCGTAGGGACCGGATTAATTCACCCCTCCACTTT
TRBJ2-6,TRBV30,NA,many,CAWRGEGFFKANVLTF,TGTGCCTGGAGGGGCGAAGGGTTCTTTAAGGCCAACGTCCTGACTTTC
TRBJ2-5,TRBV30,NA,few,CAWSDPFPEPKETQYF,TGTGCCTGGAGTGATCCGTTCCCCGAACCCAAAGAGACCCAGTACTTC
TRBJ2-7,TRBV5-1,TRBD1,many,CASSFDRGMREQYF,TGCGCCAGCAGCTTTGACAGGGGAATGCGAGAGCAGTACTTC
TRBJ1-1,TRBV5-4,NA,many,CASSFSRIVTNTEAFF,TGTGCCAGCAGCTTCTCACGAATCGTTACGAACACTGAAGCTTTCTTT
TRBJ1-5,TRBV6-6,NA,many,CASRGANSNQPQHF,TGTGCCAGCAGGGGGGCCAATAGCAATCAGCCCCAGCATTTT
TRBJ2-4,TRBV5-4,TRBD2,NA,CASNSTSGSQGKNIQYF,TGTGCCAGCAACTCGACTAGCGGGAGTCAGGGCAAAAACATTCAGTACTTC